The rows below give T cell receptor beta chains drawn from one sample of a study of Graves' ophthalmopathy and Graves' hyperthyroidism. TCRdb re-analysed the multiplex PCR reads in MiXCR, keeping a single row per CDR3 protein. The sample consists of 400,000 or so distinct CDR3 sequences, roughly 17% of them appearing once. The material sequenced was peripheral blood. The receptor set was obtained from an adult woman with stable Graves' hyperthyroidism. Each CDR3 is given without its conserved first and last residue. Fields, in order: CDR3 protein, V gene, J gene.

CDR3 protein: ASNRQGADGYT
V gene: TRBV5-1
J gene: TRBJ1-2

CDR3 protein: ASSFWAGTHYGYT
V gene: TRBV12-3/TRBV12-4
J gene: TRBJ1-2

CDR3 protein: ASSQRGQLNTEAF
V gene: TRBV4-1
J gene: TRBJ1-1

CDR3 protein: ATGHRGAF
V gene: TRBV12-3/TRBV12-4
J gene: TRBJ1-1

CDR3 protein: SARDPETAKEQY
V gene: TRBV20-1
J gene: TRBJ2-7

CDR3 protein: ASSVAGTGAHEQY
V gene: TRBV19
J gene: TRBJ2-7

CDR3 protein: SARADLNQPQH
V gene: TRBV20-1
J gene: TRBJ1-5

CDR3 protein: ASSYSVRETQY
V gene: TRBV6-5
J gene: TRBJ2-5

CDR3 protein: ASSLGTGETKY
V gene: TRBV7-9
J gene: TRBJ2-5

CDR3 protein: ASSIGQGGGYT
V gene: TRBV12-3/TRBV12-4
J gene: TRBJ1-2

CDR3 protein: ASRATGEQAYGYT
V gene: TRBV2
J gene: TRBJ1-2

CDR3 protein: SVEHSRTEAF
V gene: TRBV29-1
J gene: TRBJ1-1

CDR3 protein: ASSENQGTHGYT
V gene: TRBV19
J gene: TRBJ1-2

CDR3 protein: ASTMGRNSYEQY
V gene: TRBV2
J gene: TRBJ2-7

CDR3 protein: SVARGRTEAF
V gene: TRBV29-1
J gene: TRBJ1-1

CDR3 protein: ASELSGGGRETQY
V gene: TRBV12-3/TRBV12-4
J gene: TRBJ2-5

CDR3 protein: PSSIRGETGAF
V gene: TRBV19
J gene: TRBJ1-1

CDR3 protein: ASSREGPVLGYT
V gene: TRBV28
J gene: TRBJ1-2

CDR3 protein: ASSAGQGYGYT
V gene: TRBV25-1
J gene: TRBJ1-2

CDR3 protein: SAPDVISYEQY
V gene: TRBV20-1
J gene: TRBJ2-7

CDR3 protein: ASSLPESSYEQY
V gene: TRBV7-9
J gene: TRBJ2-7

CDR3 protein: ASSESQQETQY
V gene: TRBV6-1
J gene: TRBJ2-5

CDR3 protein: ASSAGVGTEAF
V gene: TRBV28
J gene: TRBJ1-1